Listed below are T cell receptor beta chains from one sample, sequenced in a study of radiotherapy plus CTLA-4 blockade in lung cancer. The protocol was immunoSEQ multiplex PCR, while the TCRdb copy is restricted to in-frame clones and leaves out a portion. The sample carries approximately 32,000 clones, roughly 70% recorded once. The input for sequencing was peripheral blood, taken from a patient treated with radiotherapy plus ipilimumab. All receptors come from a human donor with non-small cell lung cancer who had stable disease on radiotherapy plus ipilimumab. Each CDR3 is given with its conserved first and last residue. The order of the fields is clone size, V gene, D gene, J gene, CDR3 DNA, CDR3 protein. D genes are given only for firm matches. Expanded clones get a size class; other rows say once, few or many, or leave the size out.

>NA|TRBV29-1|TRBD1|TRBJ2-7
TGCAGCGTCTCGACCGGGACAGGTGTCCTGTACGAGCAGTACTTC
CSVSTGTGVLYEQYF
>NA|TRBV4-2|TRBD1|TRBJ2-7
TGTGCCAGCAGCCAGGACAGGGACTACGAGCAGTACTTC
CASSQDRDYEQYF
>NA|TRBV2|NA|TRBJ2-7
TGTGCCAGCAGATCGAACCGTTACGAGCAGTACTTC
CASRSNRYEQYF
>NA|TRBV14|TRBD1|TRBJ1-4
TGTGCCAGCAGCCAGGGGACAGGGTTGGGCACTAATGAAAAACTGTTTTTT
CASSQGTGLGTNEKLFF
>few|TRBV7-9|TRBD1|TRBJ2-4
TGTGCCAGCAGTCTCTCGGGACAGGGGGCTGCCAAAAACATTCAGTACTTC
CASSLSGQGAAKNIQYF
>NA|TRBV5-1|TRBD1|TRBJ2-5
TGCGCCAGCAGTTACAGGGGGGAAGGGACCCAGTACTTC
CASSYRGEGTQYF
>NA|TRBV4-1|NA|TRBJ2-3
TGCGCCAGCAGCCTAAGAGCGGGTAGCGCAGATACGCAGTATTTT
CASSLRAGSADTQYF
>few|TRBV5-1|TRBD1|TRBJ1-5
TGCGCCAGCAGCTTCGGGACAGGGGAGGGACAGCCCCAGCATTTT
CASSFGTGEGQPQHF
>NA|TRBV6-5|TRBD1|TRBJ2-1
TGTGCCAGCAGTGGCCAAAACAGGGGGCACAATGAGCAGTTCTTC
CASSGQNRGHNEQFF
>NA|TRBV27|NA|TRBJ2-2
TGTGCCAGCAGCCCGACGGCGAACACCGGGGAGCTGTTTTTT
CASSPTANTGELFF
>NA|TRBV14|NA|TRBJ2-1
TGTGCCAGCAGCCCAAACCGGGGCCCCCTGGGGGAGCAGTTCTTC
CASSPNRGPLGEQFF
>NA|TRBV6-5|NA|TRBJ1-1
TGTGCCAGCCAGGGCGTTGGGCTCCAAGCTTTCTTT
CASQGVGLQAFF
>NA|TRBV7-6|NA|TRBJ1-1
TGTGCCAGCAGCTTAGGGGGACAGAACACTGAAGCTTTCTTT
CASSLGGQNTEAFF
>NA|TRBV5-6|TRBD1|TRBJ2-5
TGTGCCAGCAGCTACGGGACAGGGGGCAAAGAGACCCAGTACTTC
CASSYGTGGKETQYF
>NA|TRBV28|TRBD1|TRBJ1-4
TGTGCCAGCAGGCCAACAGGGGGCCGGAATGAAAAACTGTTTTTT
CASRPTGGRNEKLFF
>NA|TRBV27|NA|TRBJ2-7
TGTGCCAGCAGTTTCGTTATTGCCCCCTACGAGCAGTACTTC
CASSFVIAPYEQYF
>NA|TRBV28|TRBD2|TRBJ2-1
TGTGCCAGCAGTTTGGGCGGGAGGCTCTACAATGAGCAGTTCTTC
CASSLGGRLYNEQFF
>NA|TRBV12-5|TRBD1|TRBJ1-4
TGTGCTAGTGGTTCAGGGACAGTAAATGAAAAACTGTTTTTT
CASGSGTVNEKLFF
>NA|TRBV18|NA|TRBJ2-5
TGTGCCAGCTCACTGCTTGGGGAGACCCAGTACTTC
CASSLLGETQYF
>NA|TRBV30|NA|TRBJ2-4
TGTGCCTGGACCCTTACTAGCAATGGCCGAAACATTCAGTACTTC
CAWTLTSNGRNIQYF
>NA|TRBV28|NA|TRBJ2-5
TGTGCCAGCACCACTGAGGTAGGAGAGACCCAGTACTTC
CASTTEVGETQYF
>NA|TRBV5-1|NA|TRBJ2-7
TGCGCCAGCAGCTTGGGAGGTTTGAGCTACGAGCAGTACTTC
CASSLGGLSYEQYF
>few|TRBV7-2|TRBD2|TRBJ2-1
TGTGCCAGCAGGGGACTAGCGGTAACTGGGGAGCAGTTCTTC
CASRGLAVTGEQFF
>few|TRBV5-1|NA|TRBJ1-1
TGCGCCAGCAGCACCGACGGAAACACTGAAGCTTTCTTT
CASSTDGNTEAFF
>NA|TRBV29-1|TRBD2|TRBJ2-5
TGCAGCGCGGGACTGGGAGGGCTAGAGACCCAGTACTTC
CSAGLGGLETQYF
>NA|TRBV29-1|NA|TRBJ2-5
TGCAGCGTTGGCAGGGAGACCCAGTACTTC
CSVGRETQYF
>few|TRBV7-9|NA|TRBJ1-1
TGTGCCAGCAGCTTAGTAGTCTCACCGAACACTGAAGCTTTCTTT
CASSLVVSPNTEAFF
>NA|TRBV6-1|NA|TRBJ1-1
TGTGCCAGCATCCTGACCGTGGCGTCTGAAGCTTTCTTT
CASILTVASEAFF
>NA|TRBV11-3|NA|TRBJ1-1
TGTGCCAGCAGCTTAGATCCGGGGGTTCACACTGAAGCTTTCTTT
CASSLDPGVHTEAFF
>NA|TRBV10-1|NA|TRBJ2-2
TGCGCCAGCAGTGAAGGACAGAGTCATATGCCGAACACCGGGGAGCTGTTTTTT
CASSEGQSHMPNTGELFF
>medium-sized|TRBV5-4|NA|TRBJ2-5
TGTGCCAGCAGCTTCCCCCAGACACAAGAGACCCAGTACTTC
CASSFPQTQETQYF
>NA|TRBV9|NA|TRBJ1-1
TGTGCCAGCAGCGTAGGAGTGATGGTGAACACTGAAGCTTTCTTT
CASSVGVMVNTEAFF
>few|TRBV5-8|NA|TRBJ1-1
TGTGCCAGCAGCTTGTGGGGGTACACTGAAGCTTTCTTT
CASSLWGYTEAFF
>NA|TRBV5-6|NA|TRBJ1-5
TGTGCCAGCAGCTTTTCTGGCAGGCTAAATCAGCCCCAGCATTTT
CASSFSGRLNQPQHF
>NA|TRBV6-1|NA|TRBJ2-7
TGTGCCAGCAGCTGGAGACCTCCCCGCGACGAGCAGTACTTC
CASSWRPPRDEQYF
>NA|TRBV4-1|NA|TRBJ1-5
TGCGCCAGCAGCCAAGTATACCAGGGACCCAATCAGCCCCAGCATTTT
CASSQVYQGPNQPQHF
>once|TRBV9|TRBD2|TRBJ2-7
TGTGCCAGCAGCGGAGGCCTAGCGGGCTCCTACGAGCAGTACTTC
CASSGGLAGSYEQYF
>NA|TRBV11-2|NA|TRBJ2-2
TGTGCCACTCAAGTGACCTCGTCAGGGAACACCGGGGAGCTGTTTTTT
CATQVTSSGNTGELFF
>once|TRBV5-6|NA|TRBJ2-5
TGTGCCAGCAGCGGTGGGGGGCCCCAGTACTTC
CASSGGGPQYF
>NA|TRBV9|NA|TRBJ1-3
TGTGCCAGCAGCGTCGAGGGAGGAAACACCATATATTTT
CASSVEGGNTIYF